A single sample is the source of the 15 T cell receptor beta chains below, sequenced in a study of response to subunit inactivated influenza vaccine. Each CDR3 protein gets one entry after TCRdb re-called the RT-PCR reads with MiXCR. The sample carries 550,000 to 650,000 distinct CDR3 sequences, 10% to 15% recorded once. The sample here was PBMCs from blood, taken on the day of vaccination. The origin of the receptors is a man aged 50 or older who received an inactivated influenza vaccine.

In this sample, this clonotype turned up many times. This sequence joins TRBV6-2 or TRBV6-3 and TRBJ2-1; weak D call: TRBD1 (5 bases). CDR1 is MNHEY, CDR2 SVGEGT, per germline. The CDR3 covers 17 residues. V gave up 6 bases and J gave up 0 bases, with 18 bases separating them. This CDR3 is CASSPRSTGSSYNEQFF. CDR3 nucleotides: TGTGCCAGCAGCCCGCGATCCACAGGCAGCTCCTACAATGAGCAGTTCTTC.

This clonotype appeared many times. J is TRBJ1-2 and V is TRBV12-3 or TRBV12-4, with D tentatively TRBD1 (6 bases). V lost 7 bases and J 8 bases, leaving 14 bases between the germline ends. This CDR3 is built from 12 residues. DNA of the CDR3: TGTGCCAGCACCCTACAGGGCTTGGGCTACACCTTC. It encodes CASTLQGLGYTF.

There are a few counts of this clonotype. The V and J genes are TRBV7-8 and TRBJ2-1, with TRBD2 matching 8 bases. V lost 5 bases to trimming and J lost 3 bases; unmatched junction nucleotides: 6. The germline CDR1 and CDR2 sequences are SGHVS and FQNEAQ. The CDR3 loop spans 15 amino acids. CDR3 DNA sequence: TGTGCCAGCAGCCGCCGGGAGGGCCTCTACAATGAGCAGTTCTTC. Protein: CASSRREGLYNEQFF.

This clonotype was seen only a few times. The DNA for the CDR3 is TGTGCCAGCAGCTGGACGGACAGGAGCTCCTACGAGCAGTACTTC. Protein product: CASSWTDRSSYEQYF. The chain joins TRBV7-2 to TRBJ2-7, with TRBD1 identical over 7 bases. V lost 4 bases and J lost 0; bases outside the gene matches: 6. CDR3 length: 15 residues. CDR1 is SGHTA, CDR2 FQGNSA, per germline.

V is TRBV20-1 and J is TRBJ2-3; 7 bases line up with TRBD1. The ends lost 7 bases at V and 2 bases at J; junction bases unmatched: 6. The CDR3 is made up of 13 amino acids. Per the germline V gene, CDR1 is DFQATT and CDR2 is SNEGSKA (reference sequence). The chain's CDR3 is CSGGQIHTDTQYF. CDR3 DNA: TGCAGTGGGGGACAGATACACACAGATACGCAGTATTTT.

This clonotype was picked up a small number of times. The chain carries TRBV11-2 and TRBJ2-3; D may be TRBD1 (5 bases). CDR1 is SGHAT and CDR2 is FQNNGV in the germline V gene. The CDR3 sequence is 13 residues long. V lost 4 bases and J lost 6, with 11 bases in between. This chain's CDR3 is CASSSQGGDTQYF. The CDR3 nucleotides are TGTGCCAGCAGCTCCCAGGGTGGGGATACGCAGTATTTT.

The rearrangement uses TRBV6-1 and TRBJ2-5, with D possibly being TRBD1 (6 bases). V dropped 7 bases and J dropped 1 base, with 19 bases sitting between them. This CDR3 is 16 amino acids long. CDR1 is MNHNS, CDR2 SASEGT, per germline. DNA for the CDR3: TGTGCCAGCACCCCCCTTCAGGACAGAAGCCAAGAGACCCAGTACTTC. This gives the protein CASTPLQDRSQETQYF.

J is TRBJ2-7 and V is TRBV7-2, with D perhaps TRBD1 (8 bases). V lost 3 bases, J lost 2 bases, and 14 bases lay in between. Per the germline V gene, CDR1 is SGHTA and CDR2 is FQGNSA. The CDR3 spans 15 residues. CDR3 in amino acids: CASSFGQGLTYEQYF. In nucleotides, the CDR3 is TGTGCCAGCAGCTTCGGACAGGGACTAACCTACGAGCAGTACTTC.

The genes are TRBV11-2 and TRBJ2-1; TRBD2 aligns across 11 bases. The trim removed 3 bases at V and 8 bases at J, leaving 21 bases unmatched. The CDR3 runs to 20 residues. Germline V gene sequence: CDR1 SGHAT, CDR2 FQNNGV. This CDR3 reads CASSFPSGTLLAGEFDEQFF. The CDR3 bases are TGTGCCAGCAGCTTTCCCTCCGGGACACTACTAGCGGGAGAATTCGATGAGCAGTTCTTC.

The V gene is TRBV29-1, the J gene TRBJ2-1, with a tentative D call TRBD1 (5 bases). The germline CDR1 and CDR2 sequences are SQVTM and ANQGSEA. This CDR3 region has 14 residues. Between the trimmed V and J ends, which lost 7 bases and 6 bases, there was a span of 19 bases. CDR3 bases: TGCAGCGCTGCTAGGCTAGGGGCCTCCAATGAGCAGTTCTTC. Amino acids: CSAARLGASNEQFF.

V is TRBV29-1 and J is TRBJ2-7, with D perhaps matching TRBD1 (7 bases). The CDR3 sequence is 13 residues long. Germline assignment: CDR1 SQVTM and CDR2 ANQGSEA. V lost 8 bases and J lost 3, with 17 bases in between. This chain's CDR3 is CSYRGTAFYEQYF. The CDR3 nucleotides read TGCAGCTACCGCGGGACAGCTTTCTACGAGCAGTACTTC.

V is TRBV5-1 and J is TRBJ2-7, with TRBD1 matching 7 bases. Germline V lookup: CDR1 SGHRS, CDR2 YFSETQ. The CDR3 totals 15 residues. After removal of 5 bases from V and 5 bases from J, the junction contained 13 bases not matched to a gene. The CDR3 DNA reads TGCGCCAGCAGGTTACAGGGGACCCCCGCGAACGAGCAGTACTTC. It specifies CASRLQGTPANEQYF.

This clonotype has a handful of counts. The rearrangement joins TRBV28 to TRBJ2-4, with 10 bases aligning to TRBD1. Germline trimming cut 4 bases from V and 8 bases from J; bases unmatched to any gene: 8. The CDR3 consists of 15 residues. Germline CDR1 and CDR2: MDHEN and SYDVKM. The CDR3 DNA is TGTGCCAGCAGTTCCCCCCCGGGACAGGGGTACATTCAGTACTTC. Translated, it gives CASSSPPGQGYIQYF.

CDR3 amino acids: CASRSGGTMNTEAFF. The CDR3 bases are TGTGCCAGCAGGTCGGGGGGGACCATGAACACTGAAGCTTTCTTT. The chain is built from TRBV7-2 and TRBJ1-1, with D maybe TRBD1 (5 bases). The V end lost 6 bases, the J end lost 0 bases, and 14 bases lay between the germline ends. Germline CDR1 and CDR2: SGHTA and FQGNSA. CDR3 size: 15 residues.

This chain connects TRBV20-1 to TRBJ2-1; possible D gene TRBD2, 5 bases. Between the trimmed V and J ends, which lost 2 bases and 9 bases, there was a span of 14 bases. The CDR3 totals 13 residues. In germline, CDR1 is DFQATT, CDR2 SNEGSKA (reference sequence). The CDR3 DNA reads TGCAGTGCTAGATTAGCTGACTATATTGAGCAGTTCTTC. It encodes CSARLADYIEQFF.